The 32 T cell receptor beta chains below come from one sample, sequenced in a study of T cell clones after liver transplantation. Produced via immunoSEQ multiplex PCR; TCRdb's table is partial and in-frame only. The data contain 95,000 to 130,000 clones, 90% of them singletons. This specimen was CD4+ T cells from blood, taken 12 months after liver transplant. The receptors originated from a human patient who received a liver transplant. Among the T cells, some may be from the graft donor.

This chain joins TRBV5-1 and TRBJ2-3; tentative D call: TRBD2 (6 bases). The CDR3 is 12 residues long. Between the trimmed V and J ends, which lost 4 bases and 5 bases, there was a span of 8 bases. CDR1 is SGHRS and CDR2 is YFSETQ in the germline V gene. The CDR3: CASSRDLDTQYF. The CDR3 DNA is TGCGCCAGCAGCCGGGACTTAGATACGCAGTATTTT.

The CDR3 protein is CASSPSGVGETQYF. The CDR3 DNA sequence: TGCGCCAGCAGTCCTAGCGGAGTCGGGGAGACCCAGTACTTC. The chain couples TRBV5-1 to TRBJ2-5; TRBD2 matches at 7 bases. In germline, CDR1 is SGHRS, CDR2 YFSETQ. CDR3 size: 14 residues. V shed 5 bases and J 5 bases; nucleotides not matched to a gene: 9. Full variable domain (remainder filled in from reference TRBV5-1 and TRBJ2-5): KAGVTQTPRYLIKTRGQQVTLSCSPISGHRSVSWYQQTPGQGLQFLFEYFSETQRNKGNFPGRFSGRQFSNSRSEMNVSTLELGDSALYLCASSPSGVGETQYFGPGTRLLVL.

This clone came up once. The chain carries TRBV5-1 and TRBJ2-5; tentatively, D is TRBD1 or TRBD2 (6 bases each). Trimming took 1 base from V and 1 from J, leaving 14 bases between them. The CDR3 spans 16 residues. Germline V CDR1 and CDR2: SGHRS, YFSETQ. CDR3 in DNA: TGCGCCAGCAGCTTGATGGGCAGGGGACTCCAAGAGACCCAGTACTTC. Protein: CASSLMGRGLQETQYF.

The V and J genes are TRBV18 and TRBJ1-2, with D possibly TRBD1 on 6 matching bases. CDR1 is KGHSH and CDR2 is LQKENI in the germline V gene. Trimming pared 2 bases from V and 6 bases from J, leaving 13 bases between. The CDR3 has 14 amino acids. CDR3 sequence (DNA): TGTGCCAGCTCACCAACCCAGGGGTTGGATGGCTACACCTTC. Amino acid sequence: CASSPTQGLDGYTF.

The CDR3 DNA sequence: TGTGCCAGCAGCCGAGTGGCGCTGTTACAAGAGACCCAGTACTTC. Protein product: CASSRVALLQETQYF. The chain joins TRBV5-6 to TRBJ2-5; D ambiguous. The CDR3 spans 15 residues. Trimming shortened V by 4 bases and J by 2 bases, and 15 bases separated the two germline ends. The germline gives CDR1 SGHDT, CDR2 YYEEEE.

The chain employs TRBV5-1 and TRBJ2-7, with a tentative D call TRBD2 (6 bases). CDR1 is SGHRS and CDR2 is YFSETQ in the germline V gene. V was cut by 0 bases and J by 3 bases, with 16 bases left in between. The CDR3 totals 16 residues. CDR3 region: CASSLAGSRGSYEQYF. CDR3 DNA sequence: TGCGCCAGCAGCTTGGCAGGGTCCCGGGGGAGCTACGAGCAGTACTTC.

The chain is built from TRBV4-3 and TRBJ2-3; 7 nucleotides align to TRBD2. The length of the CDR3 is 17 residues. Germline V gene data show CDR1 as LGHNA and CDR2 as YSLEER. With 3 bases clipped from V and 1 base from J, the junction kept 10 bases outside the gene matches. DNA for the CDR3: TGCGCCAGCAGCCATGGGACTATTCGAAGTGGCACAGATACGCAGTATTTT. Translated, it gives CASSHGTIRSGTDTQYF.

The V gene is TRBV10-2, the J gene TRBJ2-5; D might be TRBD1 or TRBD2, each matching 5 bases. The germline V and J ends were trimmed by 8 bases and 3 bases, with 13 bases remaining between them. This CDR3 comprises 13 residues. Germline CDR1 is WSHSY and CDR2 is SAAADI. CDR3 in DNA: TGCGCCAGCCGCGTGGGGGTTGAAGAGACCCAGTACTTC. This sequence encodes CASRVGVEETQYF.

This CDR3 is CASSLDSGQSTDTQYF. CDR3 coding DNA: TGTGCCAGCAGCCTGGATAGCGGGCAAAGCACAGATACGCAGTATTTT. The V gene is TRBV7-2, the J gene TRBJ2-3, with 7 bases fitting TRBD2. The ends lost 5 bases at V and 0 bases at J; junction bases unmatched: 8. CDR1 and CDR2 (germline): SGHTA, FQGNSA. The CDR3 totals 16 residues.

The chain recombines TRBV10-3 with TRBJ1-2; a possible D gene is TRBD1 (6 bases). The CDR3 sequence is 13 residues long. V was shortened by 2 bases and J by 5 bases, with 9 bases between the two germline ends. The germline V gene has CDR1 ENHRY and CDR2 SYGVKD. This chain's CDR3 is CAISENREYGYTF. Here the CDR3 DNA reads TGTGCCATCAGTGAGAACAGGGAATATGGCTACACCTTC.

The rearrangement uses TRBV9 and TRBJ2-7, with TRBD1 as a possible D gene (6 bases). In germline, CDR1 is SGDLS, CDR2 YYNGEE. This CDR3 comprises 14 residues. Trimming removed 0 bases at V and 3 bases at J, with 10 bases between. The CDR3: CASSVGTEIYEQYF. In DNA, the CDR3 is TGTGCCAGCAGCGTAGGGACAGAGATCTACGAGCAGTACTTC.

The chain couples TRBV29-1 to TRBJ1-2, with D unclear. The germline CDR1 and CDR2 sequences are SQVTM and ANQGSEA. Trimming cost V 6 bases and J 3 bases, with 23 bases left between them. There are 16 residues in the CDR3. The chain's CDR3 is CSVGDTENPIHYGYTF. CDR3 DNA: TGCAGCGTCGGAGACACCGAAAACCCAATACACTATGGCTACACCTTC.

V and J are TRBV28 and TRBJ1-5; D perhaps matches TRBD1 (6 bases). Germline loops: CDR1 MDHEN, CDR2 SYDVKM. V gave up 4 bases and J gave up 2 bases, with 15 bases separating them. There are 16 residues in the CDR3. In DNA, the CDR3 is TGTGCCAGCAGTTCCGGGGGGCCCGGGGGCAATCAGCCCCAGCATTTT. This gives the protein CASSSGGPGGNQPQHF. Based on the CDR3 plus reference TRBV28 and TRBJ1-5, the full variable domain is DVKVTQSSRYLVKRTGEKVFLECVQDMDHENMFWYRQDPGLGLRLIYFSYDVKMKEKGDIPEGYSVSREKKERFSLILESASTNQTSMYLCASSSGGPGGNQPQHFGDGTRLSIL.

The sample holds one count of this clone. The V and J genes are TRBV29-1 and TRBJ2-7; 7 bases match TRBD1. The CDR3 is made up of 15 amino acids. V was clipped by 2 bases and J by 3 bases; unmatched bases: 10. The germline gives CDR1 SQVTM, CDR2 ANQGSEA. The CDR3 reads CSVENPQGNSYEQYF. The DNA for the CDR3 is TGCAGCGTTGAAAATCCACAGGGGAATAGCTACGAGCAGTACTTC.

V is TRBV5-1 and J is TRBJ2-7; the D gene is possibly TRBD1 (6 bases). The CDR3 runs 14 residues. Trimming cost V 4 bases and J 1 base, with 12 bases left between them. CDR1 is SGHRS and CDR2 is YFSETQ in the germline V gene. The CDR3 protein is CASSIGTPSYEQYF. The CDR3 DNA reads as TGCGCCAGCAGCATTGGGACACCTTCCTACGAGCAGTACTTC.

CDR3 region: CSVVRGPGNTIYF. CDR3 nucleotide sequence: TGCAGCGTCGTCAGGGGGCCTGGAAACACCATATATTTT. This chain joins TRBV29-1 and TRBJ1-3; TRBD1 matches at 8 bases. Trimming removed 6 bases from V and 2 bases from J; junction bases left unmatched: 3. The CDR3 runs 13 residues. The V gene's germline CDR1 is SQVTM and CDR2 ANQGSEA.

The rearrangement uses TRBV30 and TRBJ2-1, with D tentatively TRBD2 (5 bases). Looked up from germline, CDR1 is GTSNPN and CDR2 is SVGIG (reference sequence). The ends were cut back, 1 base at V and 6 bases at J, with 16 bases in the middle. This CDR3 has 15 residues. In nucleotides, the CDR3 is TGTGCCTGGAGTGGCAGTGGGAGTTTTGGCAATGAGCAGTTCTTC. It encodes CAWSGSGSFGNEQFF.

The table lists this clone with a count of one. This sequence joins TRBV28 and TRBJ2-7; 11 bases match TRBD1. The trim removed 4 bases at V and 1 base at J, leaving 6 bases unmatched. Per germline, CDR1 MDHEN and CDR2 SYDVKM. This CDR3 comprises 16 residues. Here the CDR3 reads CASSSTGTGGSYEQYF. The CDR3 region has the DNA TGTGCCAGCAGTTCCACCGGGACAGGGGGGTCCTACGAGCAGTACTTC.

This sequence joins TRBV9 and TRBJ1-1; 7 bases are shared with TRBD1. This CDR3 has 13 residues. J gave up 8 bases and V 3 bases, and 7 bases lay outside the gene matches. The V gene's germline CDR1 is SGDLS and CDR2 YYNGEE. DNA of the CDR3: TGTGCCAGCAGCGAAGACAGGGTGACGGAAGCTTTCTTT. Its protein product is CASSEDRVTEAFF.

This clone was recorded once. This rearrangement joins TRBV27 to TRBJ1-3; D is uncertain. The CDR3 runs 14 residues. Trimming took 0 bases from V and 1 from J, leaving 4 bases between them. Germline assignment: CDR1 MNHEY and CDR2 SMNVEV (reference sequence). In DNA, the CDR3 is TGTGCCAGCAGTTTATCGAGATCTGGAAACACCATATATTTT. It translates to CASSLSRSGNTIYF.

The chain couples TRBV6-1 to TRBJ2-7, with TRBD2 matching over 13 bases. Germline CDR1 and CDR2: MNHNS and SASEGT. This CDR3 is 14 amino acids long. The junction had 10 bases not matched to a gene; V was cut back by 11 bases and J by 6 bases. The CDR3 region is CAGKGLAGPGEQYF. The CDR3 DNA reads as TGTGCCGGAAAGGGACTAGCGGGACCTGGCGAGCAGTACTTC.

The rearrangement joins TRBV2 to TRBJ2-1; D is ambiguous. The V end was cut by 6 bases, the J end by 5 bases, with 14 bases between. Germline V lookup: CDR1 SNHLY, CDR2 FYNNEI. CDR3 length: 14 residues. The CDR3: CASRVWAGDNEQFF. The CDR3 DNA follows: TGTGCCAGCAGAGTTTGGGCAGGCGACAATGAGCAGTTCTTC.

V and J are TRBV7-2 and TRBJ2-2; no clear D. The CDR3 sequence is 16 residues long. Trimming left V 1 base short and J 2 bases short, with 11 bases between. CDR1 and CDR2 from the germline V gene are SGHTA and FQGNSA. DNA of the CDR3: TGTGCCAGCAGCTTAGTAATTAGTTCAAACACCGGGGAGCTGTTTTTT. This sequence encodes CASSLVISSNTGELFF.

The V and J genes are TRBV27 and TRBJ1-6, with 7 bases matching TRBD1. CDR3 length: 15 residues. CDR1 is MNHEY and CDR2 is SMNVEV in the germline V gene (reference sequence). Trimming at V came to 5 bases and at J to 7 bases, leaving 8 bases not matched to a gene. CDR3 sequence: CASSRRQGGNSPLHF. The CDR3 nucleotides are TGTGCCAGCAGTAGAAGACAGGGAGGCAATTCACCCCTCCACTTT.

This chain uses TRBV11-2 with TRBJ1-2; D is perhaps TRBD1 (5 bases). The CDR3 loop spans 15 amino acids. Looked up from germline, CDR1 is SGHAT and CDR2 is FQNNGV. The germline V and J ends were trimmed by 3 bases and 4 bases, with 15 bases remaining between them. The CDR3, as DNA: TGTGCCAGCAGCTTGCAGGCAGGGATCGGCTATGGCTACACCTTC. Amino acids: CASSLQAGIGYGYTF.

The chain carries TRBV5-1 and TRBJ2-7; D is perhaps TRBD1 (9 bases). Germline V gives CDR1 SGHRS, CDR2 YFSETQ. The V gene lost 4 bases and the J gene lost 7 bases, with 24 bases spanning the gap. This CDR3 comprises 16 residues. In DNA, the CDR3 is TGCGCCAGCAGCCTGGACGGGACAGGGATAGCGGGAGAGCAGTACTTC. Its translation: CASSLDGTGIAGEQYF.

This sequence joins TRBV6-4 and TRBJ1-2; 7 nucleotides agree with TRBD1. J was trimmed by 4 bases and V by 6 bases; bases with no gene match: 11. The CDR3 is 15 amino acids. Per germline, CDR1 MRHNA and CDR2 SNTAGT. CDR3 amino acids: CASSETGLEGYGYTF. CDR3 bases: TGTGCCAGCAGCGAGACAGGGCTTGAGGGCTATGGCTACACCTTC.

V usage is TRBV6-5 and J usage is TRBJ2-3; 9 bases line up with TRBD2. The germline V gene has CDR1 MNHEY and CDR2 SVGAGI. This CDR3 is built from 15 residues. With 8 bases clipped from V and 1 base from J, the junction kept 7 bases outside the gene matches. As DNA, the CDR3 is TGTGCCAGCGGCACTAGCGGGTCCCGCACAGATACGCAGTATTTT. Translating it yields CASGTSGSRTDTQYF.

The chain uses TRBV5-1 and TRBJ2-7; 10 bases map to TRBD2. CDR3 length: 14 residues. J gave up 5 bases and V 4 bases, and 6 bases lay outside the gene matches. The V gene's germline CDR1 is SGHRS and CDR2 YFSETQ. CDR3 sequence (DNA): TGCGCCAGCAGCGCTAGCGGGAGCTCGAACGAGCAGTACTTC. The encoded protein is CASSASGSSNEQYF. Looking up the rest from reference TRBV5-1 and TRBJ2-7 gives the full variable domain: KAGVTQTPRYLIKTRGQQVTLSCSPISGHRSVSWYQQTPGQGLQFLFEYFSETQRNKGNFPGRFSGRQFSNSRSEMNVSTLELGDSALYLCASSASGSSNEQYFGPGTRLTVT.

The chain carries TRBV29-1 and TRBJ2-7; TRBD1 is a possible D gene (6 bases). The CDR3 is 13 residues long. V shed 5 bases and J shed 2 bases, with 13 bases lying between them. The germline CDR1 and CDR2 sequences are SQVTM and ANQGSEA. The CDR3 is CSVKPTGTYEQYF. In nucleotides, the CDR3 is TGCAGCGTTAAACCCACAGGGACCTACGAGCAGTACTTC.

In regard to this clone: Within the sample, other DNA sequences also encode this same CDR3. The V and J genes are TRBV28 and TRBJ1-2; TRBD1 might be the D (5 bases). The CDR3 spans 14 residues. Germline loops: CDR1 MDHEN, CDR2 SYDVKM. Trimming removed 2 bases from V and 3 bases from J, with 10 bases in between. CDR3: CASSLPGKDYGYTF. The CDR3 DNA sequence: TGTGCCAGCAGTTTACCAGGGAAGGACTATGGCTACACCTTC.

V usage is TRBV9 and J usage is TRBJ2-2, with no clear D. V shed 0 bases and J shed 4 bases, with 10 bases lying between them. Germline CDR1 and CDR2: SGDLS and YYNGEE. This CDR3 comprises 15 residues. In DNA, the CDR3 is TGTGCCAGCAGCGTAGTTGGCAGACCCACCGGGGAGCTGTTTTTT. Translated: CASSVVGRPTGELFF.